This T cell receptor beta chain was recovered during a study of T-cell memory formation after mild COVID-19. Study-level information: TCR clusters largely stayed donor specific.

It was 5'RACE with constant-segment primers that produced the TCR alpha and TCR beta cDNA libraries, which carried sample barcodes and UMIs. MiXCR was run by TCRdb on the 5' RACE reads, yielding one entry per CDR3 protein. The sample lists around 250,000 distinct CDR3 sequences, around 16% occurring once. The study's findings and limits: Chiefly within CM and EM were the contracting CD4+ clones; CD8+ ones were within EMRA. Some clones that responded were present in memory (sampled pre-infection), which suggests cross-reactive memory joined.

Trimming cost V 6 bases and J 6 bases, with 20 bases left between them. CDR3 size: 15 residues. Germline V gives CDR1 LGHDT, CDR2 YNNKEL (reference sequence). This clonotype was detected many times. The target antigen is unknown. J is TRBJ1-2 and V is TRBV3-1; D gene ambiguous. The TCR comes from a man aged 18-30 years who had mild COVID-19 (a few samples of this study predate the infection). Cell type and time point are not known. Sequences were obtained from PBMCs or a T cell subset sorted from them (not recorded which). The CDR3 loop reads CASSPRSGVSDGYTF. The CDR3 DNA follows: TGTGCCAGCAGTCCAAGATCCGGGGTATCGGATGGCTACACCTTC.